The source of this T cell receptor (beta chain) is a study of human T cells and chemical hapten exposure (dated by TCRdb to the early 2020s). Looking at the study overall: For sensitization, 2% DPC in acetone was applied to an approximately 2 cm by approximately 2 cm area of upper inner arm skin. The patient cohort, mostly female, included alopecia areata with under or over 50% scalp involvement, alopecia totalis and alopecia universalis. For TCR sequencing, blood came from about 29 alopecia patients at anywhere from one to four time points (pre-sensitization, 2, 6 and 24 weeks). Patch testing was done on the upper back using Finn chambers containing 0.01% DPC, and results were scored after 6 days according to International Contact Dermatitis Research Group standards. Blood samples were taken from patients before sensitization (week 0) and then at 2, 6 and about 24 weeks after DPC sensitization. This study followed changes in the peripheral blood TCR repertoire in vivo during primary and secondary sensitization of alopecia patients to the hapten diphenylcyclopropenone (DPC). Weekly therapeutic DPC doses were additionally applied to the scalp of patients throughout the roughly 23-week study period. The libraries were sequenced as a pool, and the TCR yield per sample differed mostly because of small variations in library volumes within the pool. Here is what the overall study found, with its caveats: Significantly more large CDR3 similarity clusters were formed by expanded TCRs than by pre-sensitization or healthy control sets, consistent with antigen-driven responses. Patch test score was positively correlated with the number of PT1 expanded TCRs, with significance at thresholds 8, 16 and 32 but not at 4. Alopecia, a presumed autoimmune disease, was present in all patients, so the immune response of the patients might differ from that of healthy individuals. After repeated subsampling, changes were observed in the strength of the expansion versus patch-test correlation and in the threshold at which the correlation became significant. No change with DPC sensitization was found in the number of TCRs above 1 in 1000 frequency, and no evidence of global repertoire structure alterations was found.

Libraries were built with RACE. Sequencer: NextSeq 500. Library preparation attached unique molecular identifiers to individual cDNA molecules for quantitative, reproducible TCR counting. From each blood RNA sample, both TCR alpha and TCR beta chains were sequenced. Processing in the source paper ran as follows. A median of roughly 99,000 TCRs per sample was observed, with a range of about 20,000 to 690,600. V, J and CDR3 annotation of the TCR reads was performed with the Decombinator software suite. For PS versus PT1 abundance plots, all samples were subsampled to the same number of TCRs (28,000). Expanded TCRs were defined as absent before sensitization and observed at least eight times at the 2-week time point. The public reads were reanalyzed by TCRdb: fastp trimming at Q25, MiXCR alignment, in-frame beta chains only. Records with the same CDR3 protein are collapsed into one entry carrying the most frequent genes and DNA. These V and J calls are TCRdb output, not the study's own analysis. The sample includes 95,000 to 150,000 distinct CDR3 sequences, with roughly 13% observed a single time. Around 2.8% of the sample goes to the ten largest clones.

On this clonotype itself: Its cognate antigen has yet to be identified. Per-base qualities were not stored, and no clone one base away is much larger.

Including cysteine and phenylalanine, the CDR3 has 15 amino acids. This entry keeps only the CDR3 DNA: 45 bases, framed from base 1. Deletion took 1 base off V and 0 bases off J, with a span of 9 bases between the germline ends. The CDR1 and CDR2 encoded by the germline V gene are SGHTA and FQGNSA. The time point label of this sample denotes: pre-sensitization, week 0. What the treatment or condition label conveys for this sample: therapeutic diphenylcyclopropenone sensitization with weekly scalp DPC. Blood at each patch-test visit was drawn before the patch test was applied. Eligible patients were aged 18 to 70, diagnosed with alopecia, deemed suitable for DPC therapy, and excluded if pregnant. Total RNA was isolated from unfractionated whole blood collected in Tempus Blood RNA tubes.

This chain is built from TRBV7-2 and TRBJ1-2, with no reliable assignment of the D segment. Sequences were derived from whole blood, sampled in connection with sensitization to the hapten diphenylcyclopropenone (DPC). The sequence was obtained from a woman younger than 35 with alopecia areata. Some clones in this sample may be carry-over from other donors' samples. The nucleotide sequence is given as TGTGCCAGCAGCTTAGTAACGGATACTAACTATGGCTACACCTTC. This encodes CASSLVTDTNYGYTF. Reference TRBV7-2 and TRBJ1-2 genes cover what lies past the CDR3, so the full variable domain is GAGVSQSPSNKVTEKGKDVELRCDPISGHTALYWYRQSLGQGLEFLIYFQGNSAPDKSGLPSDRFSAERTGGSVSTLTIQRTQQEDSAVYLCASSLVTDTNYGYTFGSGTRLTVV.